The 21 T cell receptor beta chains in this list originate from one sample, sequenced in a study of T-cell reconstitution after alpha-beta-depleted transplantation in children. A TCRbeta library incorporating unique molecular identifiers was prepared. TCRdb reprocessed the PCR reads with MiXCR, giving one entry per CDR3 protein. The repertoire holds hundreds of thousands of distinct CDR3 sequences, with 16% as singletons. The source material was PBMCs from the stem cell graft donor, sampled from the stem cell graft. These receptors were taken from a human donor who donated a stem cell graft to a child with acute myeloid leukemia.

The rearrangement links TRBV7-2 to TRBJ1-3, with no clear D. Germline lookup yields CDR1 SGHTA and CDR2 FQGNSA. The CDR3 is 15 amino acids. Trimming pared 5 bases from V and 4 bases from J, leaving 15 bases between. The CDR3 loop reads CASSPELHSGNTIYF. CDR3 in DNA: TGTGCCAGCAGCCCAGAGTTGCATTCGGGAAACACCATATATTTT.

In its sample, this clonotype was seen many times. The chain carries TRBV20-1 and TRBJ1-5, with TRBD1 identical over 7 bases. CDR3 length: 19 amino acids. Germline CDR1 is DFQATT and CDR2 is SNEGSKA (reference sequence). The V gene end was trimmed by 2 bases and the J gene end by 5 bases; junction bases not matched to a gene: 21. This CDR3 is CSARFYRGKVLGDDQPQHF. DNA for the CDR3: TGCAGTGCTAGATTTTACAGGGGTAAGGTGCTTGGAGATGATCAGCCCCAGCATTTT.

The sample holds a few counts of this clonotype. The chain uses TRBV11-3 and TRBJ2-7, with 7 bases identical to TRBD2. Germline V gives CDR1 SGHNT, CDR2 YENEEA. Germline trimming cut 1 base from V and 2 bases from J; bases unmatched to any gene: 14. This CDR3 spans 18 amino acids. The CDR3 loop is CASSLGGRAGLQTYEQYF. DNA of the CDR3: TGTGCCAGCAGCTTAGGGGGAAGGGCGGGACTACAGACCTACGAGCAGTACTTC.

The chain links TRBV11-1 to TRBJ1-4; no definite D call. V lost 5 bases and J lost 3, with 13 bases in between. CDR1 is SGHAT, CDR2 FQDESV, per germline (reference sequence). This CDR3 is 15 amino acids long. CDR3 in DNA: TGTGCCAGCAGCCCCGGGAGGACGGCTAATGAAAAACTGTTTTTT. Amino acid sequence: CASSPGRTANEKLFF.

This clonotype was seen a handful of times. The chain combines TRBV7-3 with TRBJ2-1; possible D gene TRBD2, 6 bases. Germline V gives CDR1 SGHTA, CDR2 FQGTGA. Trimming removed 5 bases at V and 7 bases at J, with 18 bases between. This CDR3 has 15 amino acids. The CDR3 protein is CASSLAGTTVNEQFF. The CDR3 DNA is TGTGCCAGCAGCCTTGCGGGGACCACGGTTAATGAGCAGTTCTTC.

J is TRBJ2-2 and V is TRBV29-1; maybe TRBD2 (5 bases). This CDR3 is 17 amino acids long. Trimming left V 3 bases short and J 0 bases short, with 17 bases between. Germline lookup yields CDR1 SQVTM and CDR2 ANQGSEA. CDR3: CSVEEAAVPANTGELFF. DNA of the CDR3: TGCAGCGTTGAGGAGGCGGCGGTCCCCGCGAACACCGGGGAGCTGTTTTTT.

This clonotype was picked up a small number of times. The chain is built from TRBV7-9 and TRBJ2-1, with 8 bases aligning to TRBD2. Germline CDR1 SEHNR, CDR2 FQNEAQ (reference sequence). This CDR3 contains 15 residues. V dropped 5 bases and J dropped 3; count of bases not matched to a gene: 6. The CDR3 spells CASSAFAGGYNEQFF. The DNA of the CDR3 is TGTGCCAGCAGCGCCTTCGCGGGGGGCTACAATGAGCAGTTCTTC.

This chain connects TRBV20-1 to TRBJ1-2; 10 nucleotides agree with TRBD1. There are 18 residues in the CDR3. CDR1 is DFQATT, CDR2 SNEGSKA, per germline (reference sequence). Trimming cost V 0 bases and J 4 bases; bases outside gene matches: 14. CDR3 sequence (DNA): TGCAGTGCTAGAGATCGGGCTGGAGGACAGGGGGTCGTCTATGGCTACACCTTC. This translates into CSARDRAGGQGVVYGYTF.

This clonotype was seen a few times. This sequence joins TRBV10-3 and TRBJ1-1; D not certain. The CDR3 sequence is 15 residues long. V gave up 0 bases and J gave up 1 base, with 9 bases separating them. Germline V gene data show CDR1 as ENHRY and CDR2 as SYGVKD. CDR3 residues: CAISESTSPNTEAFF. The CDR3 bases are TGTGCCATCAGTGAGTCGACGTCCCCGAACACTGAAGCTTTCTTT.

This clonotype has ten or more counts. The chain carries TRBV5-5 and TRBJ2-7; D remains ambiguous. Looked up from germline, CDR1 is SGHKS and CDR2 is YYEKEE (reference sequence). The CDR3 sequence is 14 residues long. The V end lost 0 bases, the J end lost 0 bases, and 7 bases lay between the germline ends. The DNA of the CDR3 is TGTGCCAGCAGCTTGGTCGCAGACTCCTACGAGCAGTACTTC. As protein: CASSLVADSYEQYF.

The CDR3: CASSRTSGPEETQYF. The CDR3 coding sequence is TGTGCCAGCTCCCGGACTAGCGGACCAGAGGAGACCCAGTACTTC. The chain employs TRBV6-1 and TRBJ2-5, with TRBD2 matching over 10 bases. Germline-derived CDR1 and CDR2 are MNHNS and SASEGT. The CDR3 is made up of 15 amino acids. V gave up 8 bases and J gave up 5 bases; unmatched junction bases: 11.

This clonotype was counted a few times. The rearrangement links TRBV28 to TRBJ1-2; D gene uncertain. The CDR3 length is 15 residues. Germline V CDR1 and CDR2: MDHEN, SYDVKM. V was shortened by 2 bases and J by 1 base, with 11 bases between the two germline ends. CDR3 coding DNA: TGTGCCAGCAGTTTAGAAGACACCCTTAACTATGGCTACACCTTC. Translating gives CASSLEDTLNYGYTF.

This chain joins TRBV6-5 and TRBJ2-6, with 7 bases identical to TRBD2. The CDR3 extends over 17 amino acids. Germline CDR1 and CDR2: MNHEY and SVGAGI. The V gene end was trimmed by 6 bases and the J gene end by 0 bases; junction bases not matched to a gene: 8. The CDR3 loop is CASRLLGEGSGANVLTF. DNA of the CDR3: TGTGCCAGCAGACTACTCGGGGAGGGCTCTGGGGCCAACGTCCTGACTTTC.

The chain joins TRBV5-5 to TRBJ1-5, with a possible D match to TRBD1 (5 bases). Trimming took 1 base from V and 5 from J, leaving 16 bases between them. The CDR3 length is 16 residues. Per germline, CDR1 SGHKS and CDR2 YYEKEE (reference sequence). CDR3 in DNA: TGTGCCAGCAGCTTGTCTTCGCCAGGGTGGGATCAGCCCCAGCATTTT. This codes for CASSLSSPGWDQPQHF.

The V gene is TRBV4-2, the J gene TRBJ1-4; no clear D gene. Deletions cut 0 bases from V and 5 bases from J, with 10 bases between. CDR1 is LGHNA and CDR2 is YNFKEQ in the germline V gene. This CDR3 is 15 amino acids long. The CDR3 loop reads CASSQDLRGNEKLFF. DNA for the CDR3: TGTGCCAGCAGCCAAGATCTCCGAGGAAATGAAAAACTGTTTTTT.

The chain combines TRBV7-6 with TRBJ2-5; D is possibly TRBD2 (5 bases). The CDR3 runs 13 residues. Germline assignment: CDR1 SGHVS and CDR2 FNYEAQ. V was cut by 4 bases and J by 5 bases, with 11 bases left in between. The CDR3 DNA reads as TGTGCCAGCAGCTCGGGATTCTGGGAGACCCAGTACTTC. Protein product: CASSSGFWETQYF.

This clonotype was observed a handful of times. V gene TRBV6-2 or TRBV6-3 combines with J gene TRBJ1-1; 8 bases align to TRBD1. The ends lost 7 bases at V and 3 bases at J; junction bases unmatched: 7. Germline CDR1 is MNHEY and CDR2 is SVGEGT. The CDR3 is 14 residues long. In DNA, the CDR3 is TGTGCCAGCACCCAGGGGGCAGGGGACACTGAAGCTTTCTTT. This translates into CASTQGAGDTEAFF.

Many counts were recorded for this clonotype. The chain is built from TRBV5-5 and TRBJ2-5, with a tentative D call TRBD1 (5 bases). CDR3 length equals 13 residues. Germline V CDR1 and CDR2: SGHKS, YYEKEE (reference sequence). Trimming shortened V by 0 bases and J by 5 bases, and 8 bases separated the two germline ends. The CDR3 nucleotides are TGTGCCAGCAGCTTGGCAGGGTTCGAGACCCAGTACTTC. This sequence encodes CASSLAGFETQYF. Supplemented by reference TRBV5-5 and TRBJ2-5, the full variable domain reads DAGVTQSPTHLIKTRGQQVTLRCSPISGHKSVSWYQQVLGQGPQFIFQYYEKEERGRGNFPDRFSARQFPNYSSELNVNALLLGDSALYLCASSLAGFETQYFGPGTRLLVL.

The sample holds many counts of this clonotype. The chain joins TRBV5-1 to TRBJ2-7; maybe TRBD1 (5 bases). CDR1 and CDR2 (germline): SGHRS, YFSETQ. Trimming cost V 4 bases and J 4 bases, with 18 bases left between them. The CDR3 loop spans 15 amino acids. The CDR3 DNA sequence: TGCGCCAGCAGCGTGCGGCAGGGCCTAGAATACGAGCAGTACTTC. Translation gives CASSVRQGLEYEQYF.

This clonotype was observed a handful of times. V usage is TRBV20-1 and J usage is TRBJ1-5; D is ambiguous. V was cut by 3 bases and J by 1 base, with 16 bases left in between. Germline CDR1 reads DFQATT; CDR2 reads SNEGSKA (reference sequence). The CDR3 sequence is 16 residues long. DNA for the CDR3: TGCAGTGCTAGTTCGGAGTCGGTGGCGAGCAATCAGCCCCAGCATTTT. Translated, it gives CSASSESVASNQPQHF.

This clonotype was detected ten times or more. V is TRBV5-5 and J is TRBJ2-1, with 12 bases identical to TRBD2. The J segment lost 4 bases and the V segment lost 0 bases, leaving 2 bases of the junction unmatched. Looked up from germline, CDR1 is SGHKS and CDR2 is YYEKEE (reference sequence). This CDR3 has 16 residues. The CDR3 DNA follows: TGTGCCAGCAGCTTGGTCCTAGCGGGGGGGTACAATGAGCAGTTCTTC. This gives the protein CASSLVLAGGYNEQFF.